The entry below gives a single TCR beta chain sequence along with its context. This receptor's antigen is unknown. Base qualities are not recorded, but no much larger clone differs from it by a single base. This specimen belongs to a study of blood T cell repertoires in COVID-19 (TCRdb year 2020). The study in broad terms: Samples from collaborators originated in the United States, Italy and Spain and spanned both the acute and convalescent phases of COVID-19. The material from the prospective study consisted of cDNA or gDNA derived from T cells, B-cell-depleted T cells, or PBMCs. The samples were drawn from the first 160 participants of the ongoing ImmuneRACE study and from over 950 subjects provided by 6 global collaborators. Sample metadata almost always included a de-identified subject ID, COVID-19 status, age in years and sex. The repertoires were made available in a free public database intended to serve as a resource for research on the immune response to SARS-CoV-2. Deeply sampled blood TCRbeta repertoires from subjects exposed to, actively infected with, or recovered from COVID-19 were included in the dataset. Where available, HLA class I and class II types were obtained from metadata supplied by the sample provider rather than from assay-based typing.

CDR1 KGHSH and CDR2 LQKENI were looked up in the germline V gene. Deletion took 5 bases off V and 1 base off J, with a span of 8 bases between the germline ends. The CDR3, from cysteine to phenylalanine, totals 13 residues. Of the read, only the CDR3 DNA is kept; its 39 bases are in frame from base 1. Each collaborating institution followed its own protocols to collect whole blood in K2EDTA tubes. For TCRbeta analysis, collaborators shipped samples in one of three forms: frozen whole blood, isolated PBMCs, or DNA extracted from either of those sample types. The immunoSEQ Assay, a bias-controlled multiplex PCR, was used to amplify TCRbeta CDR3 regions from genomic DNA. Under the source paper's analysis protocol: Within the assay, amplification of reference gene primers was used to estimate how many nucleated cells each sample contained. Sequence reads were collapsed and filtered to measure the absolute abundance of every unique TCRbeta CDR3 rearrangement. For each sample, productive Simpson clonality was calculated as the square root of Simpson's diversity index over productive rearrangements. In its TCRdb copy, this immuneACCESS table keeps in-frame sequences only and misses some clones. Where compared with another copy, unresolved V genes explain less than half of these, and the others have no known cause. Clone size and V and J calls were adopted from that table, with D and trimming inferred from the DNA. The sample table contains approximately 96,000 clones; only one count was recorded for over 90% of them. Roughly 4.7% of the sample is held by the ten biggest clonotypes.

Summary of the overall study and its limitations: How much clinical and demographic metadata was included differed by source and by participant, and the metadata was provided uncurated.

Recombination connected TRBV18 to TRBJ1-1; the D gene assignment is ambiguous. Sequencing used peripheral blood. The sequence derives from a human donor with active COVID-19. The donor label of this sample is uncertain. The nucleotide sequence is given as TGTGCCAGCTCAGTCTCAGAGAACACTGAAGCTTTCTTT. Its product reads: CASSVSENTEAFF.